Here is one T cell receptor (beta chain) with its context. This entry comes from a study of cytomegalovirus exposure and HLA in healthy donors. The primer mix had 60 Vbeta and 13 Jbeta primers. Sequencing used immunoSEQ multiplex PCR; TCRdb keeps in-frame clones, though not all of them. There are 150,000 to 200,000 clones in the sample; around 65% occur only once, and less than 3% lies in the top ten. With 0 bases removed from V and 2 bases from J, the gap between germline ends came to 13 bases. The CDR3 contains 17 residues. From germline, CDR1 is LGHNA and CDR2 YSLEER. The TCR comes from a woman aged 40 to 50 in good health and CMV-seropositive. The sequenced material came from PBMCs. J is TRBJ2-2 and V is TRBV4-3; TRBD1 is a possible D gene (5 bases). CDR3 amino acids: CASSQEWRTGNTGELFF. DNA for the CDR3: TGCGCCAGCAGCCAAGAATGGAGAACAGGAAACACCGGGGAGCTGTTTTTT.